This T cell receptor beta chain came from a study of shared clonotypes between healthy human individuals. General study findings and limits: Among donors, the sharing of clonotypes was expected to be influenced by sequencing depth.

The method was immunoSEQ multiplex PCR; TCRdb's version includes in-frame clones alone and lacks a portion of them. Altogether about 2 million clones are present, about 94% being singletons, with the ten largest covering 0.85% to 1.3%. Trimming took off 4 bases at V and 0 bases at J, with 13 bases between the two ends. The CDR3 runs 15 residues. In germline, CDR1 is MNHEY, CDR2 SMNVEV (reference sequence). Only CD45RO-negative cells positively selected for CCR7 counted as naive CD8 cells, so terminally differentiated effector memory CD45RA+ cells were excluded. Healthy and HIV-negative, the adult donors had no recent acute infections or vaccinations. As concerns this clone: Its antigen is not known. Other nucleotide sequences in the sample specify the same CDR3.

The chain links TRBV27 to TRBJ2-7; D is possibly TRBD1 (6 bases). The sequence came from a man younger than 35 in good health. Sequences were obtained from naive CD8+ T cells sorted from blood. The CDR3 reads CASSSGQGNSYEQYF. The CDR3 nucleotides are TGTGCCAGCAGTTCGGGGCAGGGGAACTCCTACGAGCAGTACTTC.